Listed here are 23 T cell receptor beta chains from one sample, sequenced in a study of T cells in Graves' hyperthyroidism and ophthalmopathy. TCR beta CDR3 sequences were amplified from RNA transcripts. The TCR CDR3 was amplified in a first-round RT-PCR using the HTBI primer set. TCRdb processed the multiplex PCR reads anew with MiXCR; each CDR3 protein has one entry. The sample yields 450,000 to 600,000 distinct CDR3 sequences, nearly 20% seen once. The specimen sequenced was blood. The receptors come from a man aged 35-49 years with Graves' ophthalmopathy.

The chain recombines TRBV10-3 with TRBJ2-7; 8 nucleotides match TRBD1. The germline gives CDR1 ENHRY, CDR2 SYGVKD. J lost 5 bases, V lost 2 bases, and 5 bases had no gene match. The CDR3 totals 14 residues. CDR3 in amino acids: CAISEGQGHNEQYF. DNA of the CDR3: TGTGCCATCAGTGAGGGACAGGGTCACAACGAGCAGTACTTC.

This clonotype was picked up many times. The chain couples TRBV28 to TRBJ1-2; TRBD1 agrees at 7 bases. With V trimmed by 6 bases and J by 14 bases, 18 bases remained unmatched. The CDR3 spans 14 residues. Per germline, CDR1 MDHEN and CDR2 SYDVKM. The CDR3 nucleotides are TGTGCCAGCAGCCTACCAGGGGGACCTAATCAGTTGACCTTC. This translates into CASSLPGGPNQLTF.

V is TRBV28 and J is TRBJ1-4; TRBD1 aligns across 7 bases. CDR1 is MDHEN and CDR2 is SYDVKM in the germline V gene. V lost 5 bases and J lost 11; bases outside the gene matches: 8. The CDR3 is 13 residues long. In nucleotides, the CDR3 is TGTGCCAGCAGTCCCCCAGGGGGGTGGAAACTGTTTTTT. Residues: CASSPPGGWKLFF.

This clonotype was picked up a small number of times. This chain uses TRBV20-1 with TRBJ2-5; D gene ambiguous. CDR1 DFQATT and CDR2 SNEGSKA come from the germline V gene (reference sequence). The CDR3 is 12 amino acids. V lost 6 bases and J lost 1, with 9 bases in between. The CDR3 nucleotides are TGCAGTGCCCACAACCTCCAAGAGACCCAGTACTTC. Encoded protein: CSAHNLQETQYF.

The V gene is TRBV5-4, the J gene TRBJ1-2; D is possibly TRBD1 (5 bases). The CDR3 is 16 residues long. V was cut by 0 bases and J by 4 bases, with 16 bases left in between. Germline CDR1 is SGHNT and CDR2 is YYREEE (reference sequence). The CDR3 here is CASSLGMGRQSYGYTF. CDR3 coding DNA: TGTGCCAGCAGCTTGGGGATGGGACGCCAATCCTATGGCTACACCTTC.

This clonotype has a count of ten or more. For the CDR3, the DNA is TGTGCCAGCAGCTCTACCGAACTAGCGACCACAGATACGCAGTATTTT. Encoded protein: CASSSTELATTDTQYF. The chain is built from TRBV4-2 and TRBJ2-3, with 7 bases identical to TRBD2. The CDR3 covers 16 residues. Trimming at V came to 5 bases and at J to 2 bases, leaving 10 bases not matched to a gene. Per germline, CDR1 LGHNA and CDR2 YNFKEQ.

This clonotype has just a few counts. The rearrangement joins TRBV5-6 to TRBJ1-1; perhaps TRBD1 as D (5 bases). Germline CDR1 is SGHDT and CDR2 is YYEEEE. Between the trimmed V and J ends, which lost 2 bases and 1 base, there was a span of 12 bases. The CDR3 contains 15 residues. The CDR3 loop is CASSFGQGPNTEAFF. CDR3 bases: TGTGCCAGCAGCTTCGGGCAGGGCCCGAACACTGAAGCTTTCTTT.

The rearrangement uses TRBV27 and TRBJ1-2; 9 nucleotides agree with TRBD1. The length of the CDR3 is 15 residues. CDR1 and CDR2 from the germline V gene are MNHEY and SMNVEV (reference sequence). V dropped 4 bases and J dropped 4; count of bases not matched to a gene: 7. The CDR3 coding sequence is TGTGCCAGCAGTTCAGGGACAGGGAGAAGCTATGGCTACACCTTC. Protein product: CASSSGTGRSYGYTF.

The chain couples TRBV5-1 to TRBJ1-1; TRBD1 aligns across 7 bases. The germline gives CDR1 SGHRS, CDR2 YFSETQ. This CDR3 is 16 amino acids long. The V gene end was trimmed by 4 bases and the J gene end by 7 bases; junction bases not matched to a gene: 16. CDR3 protein: CASSPTGTEGGYEAFF. The DNA for the CDR3 is TGCGCCAGCAGCCCCACCGGGACAGAAGGGGGTTATGAAGCTTTCTTT.

CDR3 nucleotide sequence: TGTGCCAGCGTCGGGCATGTCTCTGGGGCCAACGTCCTGACTTTC. It translates to CASVGHVSGANVLTF. The chain links TRBV2 to TRBJ2-6; D remains unclear. The CDR3 runs to 15 residues. Germline lookup yields CDR1 SNHLY and CDR2 FYNNEI. Between the trimmed V and J ends, which lost 8 bases and 0 bases, there was a span of 11 bases. Filled out from reference TRBV2 and TRBJ2-6, the complete variable domain reads EPEVTQTPSHQVTQMGQEVILRCVPISNHLYFYWYRQILGQKVEFLVSFYNNEISEKSEIFDDQFSVERPDGSNFTLKIRSTKLEDSAMYFCASVGHVSGANVLTFGAGSRLTVL.

This clonotype was found many times. V gene TRBV3-1 combines with J gene TRBJ2-2; D might be TRBD1 or TRBD2, each matching 5 bases. The germline V and J ends were trimmed by 2 bases and 3 bases, with 10 bases remaining between them. Germline values: CDR1 LGHDT, CDR2 YNNKEL (reference sequence). This CDR3 spans 15 amino acids. CDR3 protein: CASSQTGPYTGELFF. In nucleotides, the CDR3 is TGTGCCAGCAGCCAAACGGGACCCTACACCGGGGAGCTGTTTTTT.

This clonotype was observed many times. J is TRBJ1-1 and V is TRBV30; 7 bases are shared with TRBD1. Trimming cost V 4 bases and J 11 bases; bases outside gene matches: 13. Germline V CDR1 and CDR2: GTSNPN, SVGIG (reference sequence). The CDR3 contains 13 residues. The CDR3 loop reads CAWIQVSGGRAFF. Here the CDR3 DNA reads TGTGCCTGGATTCAGGTCTCAGGGGGGAGGGCTTTCTTT.

The table lists this clonotype with many counts. The J gene is TRBJ2-3, the V gene TRBV5-8; 13 bases fit TRBD2. Germline trimming cut 7 bases from V and 2 bases from J; bases unmatched to any gene: 4. Germline V gene sequence: CDR1 SGHTS, CDR2 YDEGEE. The CDR3 is made up of 15 amino acids. This CDR3 is CASQGLAGLTDTQYF. The CDR3 region has the DNA TGTGCCAGCCAGGGACTAGCGGGACTCACAGATACGCAGTATTTT.

There are a few counts of this clonotype. The rearrangement uses TRBV28 and TRBJ2-1, with a tentative D call TRBD2 (5 bases). Germline values: CDR1 MDHEN, CDR2 SYDVKM. The V and J ends lost 7 bases and 3 bases respectively, with 16 bases between them. This CDR3 contains 15 residues. The CDR3 here is CASILAGTGYNEQFF. The CDR3 DNA is TGTGCCAGCATTCTAGCTGGAACGGGCTACAATGAGCAGTTCTTC.

The chain joins TRBV7-8 to TRBJ2-7; weak D call: TRBD1 (5 bases). The CDR3 spans 16 residues. CDR1 is SGHVS and CDR2 is FQNEAQ in the germline V gene. V was clipped by 1 base and J by 0 bases, with 13 bases between them. DNA for the CDR3: TGTGCCAGCAGCTTAGGGTTAGGGGCTCGCTCCTACGAGCAGTACTTC. Residues: CASSLGLGARSYEQYF.

The rearrangement uses TRBV24-1 and TRBJ2-5; D remains unclear. V was shortened by 5 bases and J by 1 base, with 10 bases between the two germline ends. Germline loops: CDR1 KGHDR, CDR2 SFDVKD. This CDR3 spans 14 amino acids. CDR3 sequence (DNA): TGTGCCACCAGTGCAGGTCCCCTCCAAGAGACCCAGTACTTC. It specifies CATSAGPLQETQYF.

The CDR3 spells CASSLGPGGEQFF. The DNA for the CDR3 is TGTGCCAGCAGTTTAGGGCCGGGAGGTGAGCAGTTCTTC. V and J are TRBV12-3 or TRBV12-4 and TRBJ2-1; 7 bases align to TRBD2. The CDR3 covers 13 residues. V was pared by 1 base and J by 9 bases, with 3 bases of the junction left unmatched.

V and J are TRBV9 and TRBJ2-3, with 11 bases fitting TRBD1. V shed 3 bases, J shed 2 bases, and the junction held 5 bases outside the gene matches. Germline CDR1 SGDLS, CDR2 YYNGEE. The CDR3 has 16 amino acids. CDR3 loop: CASSDPGQGDTDTQYF. The CDR3 DNA reads as TGTGCCAGCAGCGACCCGGGACAGGGGGACACAGATACGCAGTATTTT. The full variable domain, in which reference TRBV9 and TRBJ2-3 provide the parts outside the CDR3, is DSGVTQTPKHLITATGQRVTLRCSPRSGDLSVYWYQQSLDQGLQFLIQYYNGEERAKGNILERFSAQQFPDLHSELNLSSLELGDSALYFCASSDPGQGDTDTQYFGPGTRLTVL.

This clonotype was counted many times. The V and J genes are TRBV12-5 and TRBJ2-1; no firm D call. Between the trimmed V and J ends, which lost 0 bases and 4 bases, there was a span of 19 bases. The CDR3 is made up of 18 amino acids. The germline V gene encodes CDR1 LGHNT and CDR2 FRNRAP. CDR3 region: CASGLVLSLTGPYNEQFF. For the CDR3, the DNA is TGTGCTAGTGGTTTGGTACTGTCCCTTACGGGTCCATACAATGAGCAGTTCTTC. Full variable domain (missing parts from reference TRBV12-5 and TRBJ2-1): DARVTQTPRHKVTEMGQEVTMRCQPILGHNTVFWYRQTMMQGLELLAYFRNRAPLDDSGMPKDRFSAEMPDATLATLKIQPSEPRDSAVYFCASGLVLSLTGPYNEQFFGPGTRLTVL.

The J gene is TRBJ2-7, the V gene TRBV20-1; D perhaps matches TRBD1 (5 bases). The germline V gene has CDR1 DFQATT and CDR2 SNEGSKA (reference sequence). This CDR3 spans 14 amino acids. Trimming took 5 bases from V and 0 from J, leaving 14 bases between them. The CDR3 protein is CSAAQGSSSYEQYF. The CDR3 DNA reads as TGCAGTGCTGCCCAGGGATCGAGCTCCTACGAGCAGTACTTC.

This sequence joins TRBV19 and TRBJ2-3; D possibly corresponds to TRBD1 (6 bases). CDR3 length: 14 amino acids. V shed 7 bases and J shed 7 bases, with 18 bases lying between them. Germline V gene data show CDR1 as LNHDA and CDR2 as SQIVND (reference sequence). DNA of the CDR3: TGTGCCAGTAAGGGACACGAAGCCCTCAATACGCAGTATTTT. Amino acids: CASKGHEALNTQYF. The full variable domain, completed using reference TRBV19 and TRBJ2-3, is DGGITQSPKYLFRKEGQNVTLSCEQNLNHDAMYWYRQDPGQGLRLIYYSQIVNDFQKGDIAEGYSVSREKKESFPLTVTSAQKNPTAFYLCASKGHEALNTQYFGPGTRLTVL.

This clonotype was counted at least ten times. The chain employs TRBV30 and TRBJ2-1; 9 nucleotides agree with TRBD2. The CDR3 is made up of 18 amino acids. Germline V gene sequence: CDR1 GTSNPN, CDR2 SVGIG (reference sequence). V gave up 0 bases and J gave up 0 bases; unmatched junction bases: 9. Written as DNA, the CDR3 is TGTGCCTGGAGTGTGCCCAGCGGGGGGCCGCGCTCCTACAATGAGCAGTTCTTC. This codes for CAWSVPSGGPRSYNEQFF.

This clonotype was observed a few times. The CDR3 DNA follows: TGCGCCAGCAGCCAGGGTAGCGGGGCGACGAATGAGCAGTTCTTC. This translates into CASSQGSGATNEQFF. The chain links TRBV5-1 to TRBJ2-1; 8 nucleotides line up with TRBD2. This CDR3 comprises 15 residues. CDR1 and CDR2 from the germline V gene are SGHRS and YFSETQ. Trimming took 4 bases from V and 7 from J; bases not matched to a gene: 10.